The 22 T cell receptor beta chains reported below all come from one sample, sequenced in a study of T-cell memory formation after mild COVID-19. TCRdb passed the 5' RACE reads through MiXCR, listing each CDR3 protein once. Seen here are more than 10,000 distinct CDR3 sequences, about a sixth observed once, and the top ten hold around 50%. The sample comprised PBMCs or a T cell subset sorted from them (not recorded which). Receptors were obtained from a man between 18 and 35 years old who had mild COVID-19 (a few samples of this study predate the infection). Cell type and time point are not known.

In this sample, this clonotype turned up a few times. V gene TRBV10-3 combines with J gene TRBJ1-5; TRBD1 is a possible D gene (5 bases). This CDR3 contains 14 residues. In germline, CDR1 is ENHRY, CDR2 SYGVKD. Between the trimmed V and J ends, which lost 6 bases and 7 bases, there was a span of 16 bases. This CDR3 is CAISGTVMGQPQHF. As DNA, the CDR3 is TGTGCCATCAGCGGGACGGTGATGGGCCAGCCCCAGCATTTT.

The gene calls are TRBV9 and TRBJ1-3; no clear D gene. This CDR3 region has 14 residues. Trimming took off 7 bases at V and 0 bases at J, with 11 bases between the two ends. Germline values: CDR1 SGDLS, CDR2 YYNGEE. CDR3 sequence reads: CASALGSSGNTIYF. The CDR3 coding sequence is TGTGCCAGCGCGTTGGGGAGCTCTGGAAACACCATATATTTT.

This clonotype has ten or more counts. V is TRBV11-2 and J is TRBJ2-1; 10 bases map to TRBD1. The germline CDR1 and CDR2 sequences are SGHAT and FQNNGV. This CDR3 has 20 residues. The V gene end was trimmed by 5 bases and the J gene end by 4 bases; junction bases not matched to a gene: 20. CDR3 DNA: TGTGCCAGCAGCCTATTAGGGGGACAGGGGATGTTGGTTGGGTACAATGAGCAGTTCTTC. As protein: CASSLLGGQGMLVGYNEQFF.

This clonotype appeared many times. The chain uses TRBV4-1 and TRBJ2-7, with 10 bases identical to TRBD1. The V and J ends lost 2 bases and 5 bases, in that order; junction bases with no gene match: 6. Germline V gene lookup returns CDR1 MGHRA and CDR2 YSYEKL. The CDR3 is 15 residues long. The CDR3 reads CASSQRTGGGDEQYF. The CDR3 bases are TGCGCCAGCAGCCAAAGGACAGGGGGAGGAGACGAGCAGTACTTC.

The chain combines TRBV27 with TRBJ1-2; D ambiguous. CDR1 MNHEY and CDR2 SMNVEV come from the germline V gene (reference sequence). The V end lost 5 bases, the J end lost 3 bases, and 13 bases lay between the germline ends. The CDR3 has 14 residues. CDR3 bases: TGTGCCAGCAGTCCCTCCGCAGATGACTATGGCTACACCTTC. Encoded protein: CASSPSADDYGYTF.

This clonotype came up a few times. The rearrangement links TRBV5-1 to TRBJ2-1; a weak D match, TRBD2 (5 bases). Trimming left V 3 bases short and J 4 bases short, with 11 bases between. Germline lookup yields CDR1 SGHRS and CDR2 YFSETQ. This CDR3 is 14 amino acids long. DNA of the CDR3: TGCGCCAGCAGCTACCACGGGAATTACAATGAGCAGTTCTTC. Translation gives CASSYHGNYNEQFF.

This clonotype was observed many times. The J gene is TRBJ2-5, the V gene TRBV19; TRBD2 matches at 11 bases. J was trimmed by 9 bases and V by 4 bases; bases with no gene match: 10. The germline V gene has CDR1 LNHDA and CDR2 SQIVND (reference sequence). This CDR3 region has 15 residues. The CDR3 region is CASSKTSGAPVAQYF. In DNA form, the CDR3 reads TGTGCCAGTAGTAAGACTAGCGGGGCCCCAGTGGCCCAGTACTTC.

The table lists this clonotype with many counts. Here the CDR3 reads CASSWIEETQYF. CDR3 sequence (DNA): TGTGCCAGCAGTTGGATCGAAGAGACCCAGTACTTC. The V and J genes are TRBV28 and TRBJ2-5; no clear D gene. CDR1 is MDHEN, CDR2 SYDVKM, per germline. This CDR3 contains 12 residues. V was cut by 4 bases and J by 3 bases, with 6 bases left in between. The full variable domain, rest sourced from reference TRBV28 and TRBJ2-5, is DVKVTQSSRYLVKRTGEKVFLECVQDMDHENMFWYRQDPGLGLRLIYFSYDVKMKEKGDIPEGYSVSREKKERFSLILESASTNQTSMYLCASSWIEETQYFGPGTRLLVL.

The chain couples TRBV6-6 to TRBJ1-1; D is unclear. CDR1 is MNHNY, CDR2 SVGAGI, per germline (reference sequence). The germline V and J ends were trimmed by 7 bases and 4 bases, with 7 bases remaining between them. This CDR3 has 11 amino acids. CDR3 nucleotide sequence: TGTGCCAGCACGGCGGGCACTGAAGCTTTCTTT. Its translation: CASTAGTEAFF.

Only one count was recorded for this clonotype. At one end, the junction sequence differs from germline, possibly due to a read error. The rearrangement links TRBV5-6 to TRBJ2-7; 8 positions agree with TRBD2. The germline CDR1 and CDR2 sequences are SGHDT and YYEEEE. The length of the CDR3 is 13 residues. The CDR3 region has the DNA TGTGCCAGCAGCCCGGGGGGGCCCTATGAGCAGTACTTC. Amino acid sequence: CASSPGGPYEQYF.

Many counts were recorded for this clonotype. This chain joins TRBV7-9 and TRBJ2-1, with 11 nucleotides matching TRBD2. CDR3 length: 14 amino acids. CDR1 is SEHNR and CDR2 is FQNEAQ in the germline V gene (reference sequence). The V gene end was trimmed by 4 bases and the J gene end by 8 bases; junction bases not matched to a gene: 4. CDR3 amino acids: CASSSVAGGHEQFF. CDR3 nucleotide sequence: TGTGCCAGCAGCTCGGTAGCGGGGGGGCATGAGCAGTTCTTC.

This clonotype was detected many times. The chain is built from TRBV19 and TRBJ2-1, with 10 bases lining up with TRBD2. The CDR3 is made up of 15 amino acids. V lost 6 bases and J lost 2; bases outside the gene matches: 4. Germline assignment: CDR1 LNHDA and CDR2 SQIVND (reference sequence). Here the CDR3 reads CASSRTSGTYNEQFF. The CDR3 bases are TGTGCCAGTAGCCGGACTAGCGGCACCTACAATGAGCAGTTCTTC.

The table lists this clonotype with many counts. This sequence joins TRBV6-2 or TRBV6-3 and TRBJ2-7, with a possible D match to TRBD1 (7 bases). The V end lost 3 bases, the J end lost 4 bases, and 16 bases lay between the germline ends. The CDR3 covers 15 residues. Germline V CDR1 and CDR2: MNHEY, SVGEGT. For the CDR3, the DNA is TGTGCCAGCAGTTATCACTCGACAGGGACTTACGAGCAGTACGTC. This encodes CASSYHSTGTYEQYV.

This clonotype occurred many times. The rearrangement joins TRBV28 to TRBJ1-2; tentative D call: TRBD1 (6 bases). The CDR3 has 16 amino acids. The ends were cut back, 2 bases at V and 1 base at J, with 14 bases in the middle. CDR1 MDHEN and CDR2 SYDVKM come from the germline V gene. This CDR3 reads CASSLPYRDINYGYTF. The CDR3 region has the DNA TGTGCCAGCAGTTTACCCTACAGGGACATTAACTATGGCTACACCTTC.

The V and J genes are TRBV27 and TRBJ2-5; TRBD2 matches at 10 bases. Germline CDR1 is MNHEY and CDR2 is SMNVEV (reference sequence). The CDR3 has 15 residues. Unmatched junction bases numbered 6, after V lost 3 bases and J lost 5 bases. The CDR3 loop is CASSFLAGVWETQYF. CDR3 DNA: TGTGCCAGCAGTTTCCTAGCGGGGGTTTGGGAGACCCAGTACTTC.

At least ten counts were recorded for this clonotype. The CDR3 here is CASSSRGGLGVNEQFF. CDR3 in DNA: TGTGCCAGCAGCTCGAGGGGGGGCCTCGGAGTTAATGAGCAGTTCTTC. The V call is TRBV7-9, the J call TRBJ2-1; D perhaps matches TRBD2 (7 bases). This CDR3 has 16 residues. CDR1 is SEHNR and CDR2 is FQNEAQ in the germline V gene (reference sequence). With 4 bases removed from V and 7 bases from J, the gap between germline ends came to 20 bases.

This clonotype was detected ten times or more. V usage is TRBV6-2 or TRBV6-3 and J usage is TRBJ1-2; perhaps TRBD1 as D (5 bases). This CDR3 is built from 14 residues. With 0 bases removed from V and 7 bases from J, the gap between germline ends came to 12 bases. Germline CDR1 reads MNHEY; CDR2 reads SVGEGT. CDR3 in amino acids: CASSYSARVIGYTF. The DNA for the CDR3 is TGTGCCAGCAGTTACTCCGCCAGGGTTATTGGCTACACCTTC.

The chain is built from TRBV29-1 and TRBJ2-7; unclear D gene. The germline V gene has CDR1 SQVTM and CDR2 ANQGSEA. The CDR3 runs 12 residues. V was shortened by 1 base and J by 5 bases, with 9 bases between the two germline ends. In nucleotides, the CDR3 is TGCAGCGTTGAAGTTCGGGCAGACGAGCAGTACTTC. Translation: CSVEVRADEQYF.

The V call is TRBV18, the J call TRBJ2-5, with TRBD1 matching over 9 bases. The J segment lost 5 bases and the V segment lost 2 bases, leaving 3 bases of the junction unmatched. This CDR3 is 14 amino acids long. Germline V gene lookup returns CDR1 KGHSH and CDR2 LQKENI. The CDR3 here is CASSPGTGIETQYF. The CDR3 nucleotides are TGTGCCAGCTCACCAGGGACAGGGATCGAGACCCAGTACTTC.

This clonotype was seen at least ten times. This chain links TRBV10-3 with TRBJ2-1; TRBD1 matches 11 bases. CDR3 length equals 15 residues. From germline, CDR1 is ENHRY and CDR2 SYGVKD. V lost 4 bases to trimming and J lost 4 bases; unmatched junction nucleotides: 3. The CDR3 DNA follows: TGTGCCATCAGTGTGGGACAGGGGGAATACAATGAGCAGTTCTTC. It codes for CAISVGQGEYNEQFF.

In its sample, this clonotype was seen many times. The chain couples TRBV30 to TRBJ1-2, with D possibly TRBD1 on 6 matching bases. V shed 4 bases and J shed 3 bases, with 12 bases lying between them. This CDR3 comprises 13 residues. Germline V CDR1 and CDR2: GTSNPN, SVGIG (reference sequence). The DNA of the CDR3 is TGTGCCTGGAACGGGGGGCAATACTATGGCTACACCTTC. Protein sequence: CAWNGGQYYGYTF. The full variable domain, rest sourced from reference TRBV30 and TRBJ1-2, is SQTIHQWPATLVQPVGSPLSLECTVEGTSNPNLYWYRQAAGRGLQLLFYSVGIGQISSEVPQNLSASRPQDRQFILSSKKLLLSDSGFYLCAWNGGQYYGYTFGSGTRLTVV.

This clonotype was observed at least ten times. This sequence joins TRBV4-1 and TRBJ2-1; 7 nucleotides line up with TRBD1. The V gene end was trimmed by 3 bases and the J gene end by 5 bases; junction bases not matched to a gene: 13. This CDR3 spans 17 amino acids. Germline V gene sequence: CDR1 MGHRA, CDR2 YSYEKL. The CDR3 coding sequence is TGCGCCAGCAGCCACCCTTACGGGACAGAAAGAGACAATGAGCAGTTCTTC. It translates to CASSHPYGTERDNEQFF.